The rows below give T cell receptor beta chains drawn from one sample of a study of T cell repertoires in cytomegalovirus infection. TCRdb analysed the reads with MiXCR anew, one entry per CDR3 protein. Altogether approximately 750,000 distinct CDR3 sequences are present, less than 40% being singletons, with the ten largest covering under 3.5%. Sequencing used PBMCs. These receptors all stem from a human donor in good health (CMV status not recorded). Some clones in this sample may be carry-over from other donors' samples. CDR3s include the opening cysteine and the closing phenylalanine or tryptophan. The order of the fields is CDR3 DNA, CDR3 protein, clone size, D gene, V gene, J gene. D genes are given only for firm matches. Not all rows give a size; the values are once, few, many and, for expanded clones, a class.

CDR3nt: TGTGCCAGCAGCCAAGACGGCGGGGTGTACAAGCAGTTCTTC; CDR3aa: CASSQDGGVYKQFF; abundance: -; d_gene: -; v_gene: TRBV14; j_gene: TRBJ2-1
CDR3nt: TGTGCCAGCAAACCGGGCGGCGGGGGGTTCTACGAGCAGTACTTC; CDR3aa: CASKPGGGGFYEQYF; abundance: -; d_gene: TRBD2; v_gene: TRBV27; j_gene: TRBJ2-7
CDR3nt: TGTGCCAGCAGCCTGTGGCAGGCCCGAGGAGATACGCAGTATTTT; CDR3aa: CASSLWQARGDTQYF; abundance: few; d_gene: -; v_gene: TRBV7-9; j_gene: TRBJ2-3
CDR3nt: TGCAGTGCCCCCCGGGAGTGGGGCCCAGATACGCAGTATTTT; CDR3aa: CSAPREWGPDTQYF; abundance: -; d_gene: -; v_gene: TRBV20-1; j_gene: TRBJ2-3
CDR3nt: TGTGCCATCAGTGAGTTGGGCAGTCGGAGCACAGATACGCAGTATTTT; CDR3aa: CAISELGSRSTDTQYF; abundance: -; d_gene: -; v_gene: TRBV10-3; j_gene: TRBJ2-3
CDR3nt: TGTGCCAGCAGCTTAGCATTCGACAGGGGGCGAGAGACCCAGTACTTC; CDR3aa: CASSLAFDRGRETQYF; abundance: many; d_gene: TRBD1; v_gene: TRBV7-2; j_gene: TRBJ2-5
CDR3nt: TGCAGTGCTAGGAAAGAGGGCTCCTACAATGAGCAGTTCTTC; CDR3aa: CSARKEGSYNEQFF; abundance: -; d_gene: -; v_gene: TRBV20-1; j_gene: TRBJ2-1
CDR3nt: TGTGCCAGCAGCACGCGACCCAGGGAGACCCAGTACTTC; CDR3aa: CASSTRPRETQYF; abundance: -; d_gene: -; v_gene: TRBV7-2; j_gene: TRBJ2-5
CDR3nt: TGTGCCAGCAGTGATCCTAGGGGGACCGGGGAGCTGTTTTTT; CDR3aa: CASSDPRGTGELFF; abundance: -; d_gene: -; v_gene: TRBV6-1; j_gene: TRBJ2-2
CDR3nt: TGTGCCAGCAGCATAGGCGTCCAACCCTATGGCTACACCTTC; CDR3aa: CASSIGVQPYGYTF; abundance: -; d_gene: -; v_gene: TRBV9; j_gene: TRBJ1-2
CDR3nt: TGTGCCAGCAGAAAGGGGTCGGGGACCGGGGAGCTGTTTTTT; CDR3aa: CASRKGSGTGELFF; abundance: -; d_gene: -; v_gene: TRBV28; j_gene: TRBJ2-2
CDR3nt: TGTGCCAGCAGCTTAGCGAGGGGGAACACTGAAGCTTTCTTT; CDR3aa: CASSLARGNTEAFF; abundance: many; d_gene: -; v_gene: TRBV7-2; j_gene: TRBJ1-1
CDR3nt: TGTGCCAGCAGTTTGCCCTTAGCGGGAGAGAGAACAGATACGCAGTATTTT; CDR3aa: CASSLPLAGERTDTQYF; abundance: -; d_gene: TRBD2; v_gene: TRBV28; j_gene: TRBJ2-3
CDR3nt: TGTGCCAGCAACTACAGGGGCACTGGCTACACCTTC; CDR3aa: CASNYRGTGYTF; abundance: -; d_gene: TRBD1; v_gene: TRBV28; j_gene: TRBJ1-2
CDR3nt: TGTGCCAGCGGGGGCCCTAGCACAGATACGCAGTATTTT; CDR3aa: CASGGPSTDTQYF; abundance: -; d_gene: -; v_gene: TRBV28; j_gene: TRBJ2-3
CDR3nt: TGTGCCAGCAGCCAAGATATGGAGGGCAGTCAGCCCCAGCATTTT; CDR3aa: CASSQDMEGSQPQHF; abundance: few; d_gene: -; v_gene: TRBV4-2; j_gene: TRBJ1-5
CDR3nt: TGTGCCTGCTCATGGGGGGCTGGAGAGACCCAGTACTTC; CDR3aa: CACSWGAGETQYF; abundance: -; d_gene: -; v_gene: TRBV7-3; j_gene: TRBJ2-5
CDR3nt: TGCGCCAGCAGCTCCTGGGCCCGCAATCAGCCCCAGCATTTT; CDR3aa: CASSSWARNQPQHF; abundance: few; d_gene: -; v_gene: TRBV4-3; j_gene: TRBJ1-5
CDR3nt: TGTGCCAGCTCACCACCGCCGAACACTGAAGCTTTCTTT; CDR3aa: CASSPPPNTEAFF; abundance: few; d_gene: -; v_gene: TRBV18; j_gene: TRBJ1-1
CDR3nt: TGCGCCAGCAGACAGGCCCAAGAGACCCAGTACTTC; CDR3aa: CASRQAQETQYF; abundance: few; d_gene: -; v_gene: TRBV10-2; j_gene: TRBJ2-5
CDR3nt: TGTGCCAGCAGCCCCAATGCCGGGACAGATTACGAGCAGTACTTC; CDR3aa: CASSPNAGTDYEQYF; abundance: -; d_gene: TRBD1; v_gene: TRBV7-3; j_gene: TRBJ2-7
CDR3nt: TGTGCCAGTAGTCGGGGACAGGGCTTCGGAGCTTTCTTT; CDR3aa: CASSRGQGFGAFF; abundance: many; d_gene: TRBD1; v_gene: TRBV19; j_gene: TRBJ1-1
CDR3nt: TGTGCCAGCAGCTTATCCCCTCGCCACGAGCAGTACTTC; CDR3aa: CASSLSPRHEQYF; abundance: -; d_gene: -; v_gene: TRBV11-3; j_gene: TRBJ2-7
CDR3nt: TGTGCCAGCCAAGCAGGGGGGAAAGATACGCAGTATTTT; CDR3aa: CASQAGGKDTQYF; abundance: few; d_gene: -; v_gene: TRBV6-1; j_gene: TRBJ2-3
CDR3nt: TGTGCCAGCAGCTTGGGGACAGAGGGTAATTCACCCCTCGACTTT; CDR3aa: CASSLGTEGNSPLDF; abundance: once; d_gene: TRBD1; v_gene: TRBV7-3; j_gene: TRBJ1-6
CDR3nt: TGTGCCAGCAGTTTATCGGTCAGGGGACAAGGCTACACCTTC; CDR3aa: CASSLSVRGQGYTF; abundance: -; d_gene: -; v_gene: TRBV28; j_gene: TRBJ1-2
CDR3nt: TGCAGTGCCCCTGGGCGTGCCCCGCCCCTCCACTTT; CDR3aa: CSAPGRAPPLHF; abundance: -; d_gene: -; v_gene: TRBV20-1; j_gene: TRBJ1-6
CDR3nt: TGTGCCAGCAGTGGGAGACAACCCAGTAGTAGGGCGACCTTACTTGAAGCTTTCTTT; CDR3aa: CASSGRQPSSRATLLEAFF; abundance: few; d_gene: -; v_gene: TRBV12-3/TRBV12-4; j_gene: TRBJ1-1
CDR3nt: TGTGCCAGCAGCCGGGGGAGGGGGCAAGAGCAGTACTTC; CDR3aa: CASSRGRGQEQYF; abundance: -; d_gene: -; v_gene: TRBV5-6; j_gene: TRBJ2-7
CDR3nt: TGTGCCGGGGGACAGGACAGTTATAATTCACCCCTCCACTTT; CDR3aa: CAGGQDSYNSPLHF; abundance: once; d_gene: TRBD1; v_gene: TRBV28; j_gene: TRBJ1-6
CDR3nt: TGTGCCAGCAGCCCGAGGTCCACGCGGTTGAGCTCCTACGAGCAGTACTTC; CDR3aa: CASSPRSTRLSSYEQYF; abundance: many; d_gene: -; v_gene: TRBV7-2; j_gene: TRBJ2-7
CDR3nt: TGTGCCAGCACCCGGGCGGGACAGGGTCTCCGGGATGGCTACACCTTC; CDR3aa: CASTRAGQGLRDGYTF; abundance: many; d_gene: TRBD1; v_gene: TRBV28; j_gene: TRBJ1-2
CDR3nt: TGCAGTGCTAGACCTGGGGGACAGGGGTACGAGCAGTACTTC; CDR3aa: CSARPGGQGYEQYF; abundance: -; d_gene: TRBD1; v_gene: TRBV20-1; j_gene: TRBJ2-7
CDR3nt: TGTGCCAGCACCCCCCGGCCCGAAAACACTGAAGCTTTCTTT; CDR3aa: CASTPRPENTEAFF; abundance: many; d_gene: -; v_gene: TRBV27; j_gene: TRBJ1-1
CDR3nt: TGTGCCAGTAGAAATCGCGAGCCCGCCCGGCCAGATACGCAGTATTTT; CDR3aa: CASRNREPARPDTQYF; abundance: few; d_gene: -; v_gene: TRBV19; j_gene: TRBJ2-3
CDR3nt: TGTGCCAGCAGTTTGTCAGAGCTGGAGCCCCAGCATTTT; CDR3aa: CASSLSELEPQHF; abundance: -; d_gene: -; v_gene: TRBV28; j_gene: TRBJ1-5
CDR3nt: TGTGCCAGCAGCTTAAGGGGATTCAGCTCCTATAATTCACCCCTCCACTTT; CDR3aa: CASSLRGFSSYNSPLHF; abundance: many; d_gene: -; v_gene: TRBV7-2; j_gene: TRBJ1-6
CDR3nt: TGTGCCAGCAGTCCCGAGAGCAGGGGTGCCGAAGTCTACACCTTC; CDR3aa: CASSPESRGAEVYTF; abundance: -; d_gene: -; v_gene: TRBV27; j_gene: TRBJ1-2
CDR3nt: TGTGCCAGCAGTGAAGAACAGGGGGCTTCATTGGGCTCCTATAATTCACCCCTCCACTTT; CDR3aa: CASSEEQGASLGSYNSPLHF; abundance: -; d_gene: TRBD1; v_gene: TRBV6-1; j_gene: TRBJ1-6
CDR3nt: TGTGCCTCGAGGGCCAGGGCGAACACCGGGGAGCTGTTTTTT; CDR3aa: CASRARANTGELFF; abundance: few; d_gene: -; v_gene: TRBV6-8; j_gene: TRBJ2-2
CDR3nt: TGTGCCAGTAGTATAGTGGCTAGCGGCTCCTACGAGCAGTACTTC; CDR3aa: CASSIVASGSYEQYF; abundance: -; d_gene: TRBD2; v_gene: TRBV19; j_gene: TRBJ2-7
CDR3nt: TGTGCCAGCAGTTTAGGGAGAGTCGGGTCACCCCTCCACTTT; CDR3aa: CASSLGRVGSPLHF; abundance: few; d_gene: -; v_gene: TRBV12-3/TRBV12-4; j_gene: TRBJ1-6
CDR3nt: TGTGCCAGTAGTATGACTAGCCGCAATGAGCAGTTCTTC; CDR3aa: CASSMTSRNEQFF; abundance: few; d_gene: TRBD2; v_gene: TRBV19; j_gene: TRBJ2-1
CDR3nt: TGTGCCAGCAGCGGACCGGGACCAATGAATAATTCACCCCTCCACTTT; CDR3aa: CASSGPGPMNNSPLHF; abundance: -; d_gene: -; v_gene: TRBV9; j_gene: TRBJ1-6
CDR3nt: TGTGCCAGCAGCTTAGTTCGCAGGGGGCAAGGTCCCGGGGAGCTGTTTTTT; CDR3aa: CASSLVRRGQGPGELFF; abundance: -; d_gene: TRBD1; v_gene: TRBV7-8; j_gene: TRBJ2-2